This T cell receptor (beta chain) was documented in a study of cytomegalovirus exposure and HLA in healthy donors. The study, taken as a whole, reports: Cytomegalovirus association was assigned to approximately 180 TCR beta chains. The classifier reportedly diagnosed cytomegalovirus status with high specificity and sensitivity.

The PCR made use of 60 Vbeta and 13 Jbeta primers. Study processing details: Later, tens of millions of unique TCR beta chains were counted in an analysis, and some 9.9 million of them were shared. TCRdb keeps only in-frame clones here, not all; method: immunoSEQ multiplex PCR. V and J calls and clone size are given by that table; D and trimming were obtained from the DNA. The data show 65,000 to 80,000 clones, with approximately 79% seen just once and about 22% held by the top ten. Turning to this clone: Antigen specificity is unknown.

This TCR came from a middle-aged woman in good health and CMV-seropositive. The sample consisted of PBMCs.

The CDR3 sequence is CASSPRQGVGNTIYF. As DNA, the CDR3 is TGTGCCAGCAGCCCTCGTCAGGGGGTTGGAAACACCATATATTTT. V and J are TRBV7-8 and TRBJ1-3, with 7 bases aligning to TRBD1. Trimming cost V 5 bases and J 3 bases; bases outside gene matches: 7. CDR1 SGHVS and CDR2 FQNEAQ come from the germline V gene. The CDR3 extends over 15 amino acids. Supplemented by reference TRBV7-8 and TRBJ1-3, the full variable domain reads GAGVSQSPRYKVAKRGQDVALRCDPISGHVSLFWYQQALGQGPEFLTYFQNEAQLDKSGLPSDRFFAERPEGSVSTLKIQRTQQEDSAVYLCASSPRQGVGNTIYFGEGSWLTVV.